This section outlines one TCR beta chain sequence together with its context. The data belong to a study of shared clonotypes between healthy human individuals. The CDR3 loop spans 15 amino acids. With 3 bases removed from V and 0 bases from J, the gap between germline ends came to 9 bases. Germline V gene data show CDR1 as MDHEN and CDR2 as SYDVKM. Measured with immunoSEQ multiplex PCR; TCRdb has only the in-frame clones, and not every one. Here the sample spans 2 million to 3 million clones, more than 85% being singletons. This receptor was taken from a man aged 18 to 29 in good health. Some clones in this sample may be carry-over from other donors' samples. The sequenced sample consisted of naive CD4+ T cells from PBMCs. As for subset: CD45RA+ positively selected. The chain is built from TRBV28 and TRBJ1-3; D might be TRBD1 (5 bases). CDR3 sequence: CASSFRGNSGNTIYF. The CDR3 coding sequence is TGTGCCAGCAGTTTCCGGGGGAACTCTGGAAACACCATATATTTT.